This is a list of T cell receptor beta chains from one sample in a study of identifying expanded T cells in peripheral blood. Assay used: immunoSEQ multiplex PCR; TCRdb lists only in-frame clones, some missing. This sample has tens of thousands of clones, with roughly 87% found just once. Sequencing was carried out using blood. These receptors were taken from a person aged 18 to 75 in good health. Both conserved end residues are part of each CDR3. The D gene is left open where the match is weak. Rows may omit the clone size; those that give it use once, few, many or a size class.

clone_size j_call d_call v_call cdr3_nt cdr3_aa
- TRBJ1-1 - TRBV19 TGTGCCAGTAGTATAGATCGGAGGGTGGTCACTGAAGCTTTCTTT CASSIDRRVVTEAFF
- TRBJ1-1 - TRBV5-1 TGCGCCAGCAGCTTAAAAAAAGACGACACTGAAGCTTTCTTT CASSLKKDDTEAFF
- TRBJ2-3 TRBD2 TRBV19 TGTGCCAGTCGGGGTCGAGACCGGGGGGCAGATACGCAGTATTTT CASRGRDRGADTQYF
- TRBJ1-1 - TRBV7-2 TGTGCCAGCAGCTCTTACCAGGGTATGTCTTTCTTT CASSSYQGMSFF
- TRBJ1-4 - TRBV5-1 TGCGCCAGCAGCTTGAGCCAGAATAATGAAAAACTGTTTTTT CASSLSQNNEKLFF
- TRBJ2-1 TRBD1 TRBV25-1 TGTGCCAGCAGTGGCCGGGACAGGGGGTTCGGTGAGCAGTTCTTC CASSGRDRGFGEQFF
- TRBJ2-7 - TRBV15 TGTGCCACCAGCAGAGTCGGCAGCTCCTACGAGCAGTACTTC CATSRVGSSYEQYF
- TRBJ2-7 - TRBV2 TGTGCCAGCAACGACCCGGATCCGGGAGAGCAGTACTTC CASNDPDPGEQYF
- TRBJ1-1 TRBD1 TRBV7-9 TGTGCCAGCAGCTTAGGGTTCGACAGGGGGGTCACTGAAGCTTTCTTT CASSLGFDRGVTEAFF
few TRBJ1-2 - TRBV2 TGTGCCAGCAAGGGAAGGCTCTATGGCTACACCTTC CASKGRLYGYTF
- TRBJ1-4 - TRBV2 TGTGCCAGCAGTGAGGACGGACCATTACCAAAACTGTTTTTT CASSEDGPLPKLFF
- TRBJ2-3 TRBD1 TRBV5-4 TGTGCCAGCAGCTTGTTTCAGGGGGGCACAGATACGCAGTATTTT CASSLFQGGTDTQYF
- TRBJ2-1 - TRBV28 TGTGCCAGCGAAAAGACGGGACCATACAATGAGCAGTTCTTC CASEKTGPYNEQFF
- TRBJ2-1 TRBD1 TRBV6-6 TGTGCCAGCAGCCGGGACAGTTACAATGAGCAGTTCTTC CASSRDSYNEQFF
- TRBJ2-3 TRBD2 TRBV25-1 TGTGCCAGCAGTGAATCTGGGTTGCGGGAGGATGGAGATACGCAGTATTTT CASSESGLREDGDTQYF
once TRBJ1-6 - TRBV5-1 TGCGCCAGCAGCTTGGGGGGGGGAAATTCACCCCTCCACTTT CASSLGGGNSPLHF
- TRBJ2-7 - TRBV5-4 TGTGCCAGCAGCTTGGCTGGCTTGACGGACTCCTACGAGCAGTACTTC CASSLAGLTDSYEQYF
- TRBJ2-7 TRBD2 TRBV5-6 TGTGCCAGCAGCTTGGGAATAGCGGGGTACGAGCAGTACTTC CASSLGIAGYEQYF
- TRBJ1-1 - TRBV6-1 TGTGCCAGCAGTGAAGCGACAGATGAAGCTTTCTTT CASSEATDEAFF
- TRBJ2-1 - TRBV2 TGTGCCAGCAGTGACCAGGAAGAACCGAAGCTCTTC CASSDQEEPKLF
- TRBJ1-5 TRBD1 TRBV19 TGTGCCAGTAGCCTGGACAGGGACCAGCCCCAGCATTTT CASSLDRDQPQHF
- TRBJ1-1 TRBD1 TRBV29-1 TGCAGCGCAACAGGGGGCGCAAACACTGAAGCTTTCTTT CSATGGANTEAFF
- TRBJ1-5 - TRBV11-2 TGTGCCAGCAGCCCCGACAGGTACAATCAGCCCCAGCATTTT CASSPDRYNQPQHF
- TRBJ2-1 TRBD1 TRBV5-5 TGTGCCAGCAGCTTAGGGACAGATTTAGGGTTCTTC CASSLGTDLGFF
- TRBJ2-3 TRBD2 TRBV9 TGTGCCAGCAGCGTAGGTCTAGCGGACTACACAGATACGCAGTATTTT CASSVGLADYTDTQYF
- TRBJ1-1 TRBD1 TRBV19 TGTGCCAGTAGTACCGGGACAGGGGGTTGGGGCACTGAAGCTTTCTTT CASSTGTGGWGTEAFF
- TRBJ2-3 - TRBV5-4 TGTGCCAGCAGCCTGATTAGCACAGATACGCAGTATTTT CASSLISTDTQYF
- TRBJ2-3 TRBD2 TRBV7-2 TGTGCCAGCAGCCGGACTAGCGGATACACAGATACGCAGTATTTT CASSRTSGYTDTQYF
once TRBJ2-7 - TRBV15 TGTGCCACCAGCAGTGCGAGACAACCCTTTTGGGAGCAGTACTTC CATSSARQPFWEQYF
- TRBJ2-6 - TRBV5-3 TGTGCCAGTGAACAAAGTCGGGCCAACGTCCTGACTTTC CASEQSRANVLTF
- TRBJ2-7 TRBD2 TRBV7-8 TGTGCCAGCAGCTTAGCGGGTAGACTAGCGGTTTACGAGCAGTACTTC CASSLAGRLAVYEQYF
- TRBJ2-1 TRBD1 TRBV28 TGTGCCAGCAGTTTATTGCCGGGACAGGGGGAGGGTGAGCAGTTCTTC CASSLLPGQGEGEQFF
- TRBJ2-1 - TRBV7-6 TGTGCCAGCAGCTTAGAGATAAGGCGGGATCACTCCTACAATGAGCAGTTCTTC CASSLEIRRDHSYNEQFF